Following are 13 T cell receptor beta chains from one sample sequenced in a study of human T cells and chemical hapten exposure. TCRdb called the RACE reads again in MiXCR, with one record for every CDR3 protein. The data show approximately 52,000 distinct CDR3 sequences, 9.4% seen once. Time point given: pre-sensitization, week 0. Treatment defined: therapeutic diphenylcyclopropenone sensitization with weekly scalp DPC. Sequenced here: whole blood, sampled in connection with sensitization to the hapten diphenylcyclopropenone (DPC). Every receptor here comes from a woman between 35 and 50 years old with alopecia areata. Some clones in this sample may be carry-over from other donors' samples.

This clonotype was detected only a few times. The chain is built from TRBV4-1 and TRBJ1-3, with a weak D call TRBD1 (5 bases). CDR3 size: 19 residues. Germline values: CDR1 MGHRA, CDR2 YSYEKL. Trimming left V 3 bases short and J 3 bases short, with 24 bases between. Here the CDR3 DNA reads TGCGCCAGCAGCCAGCCCCCACTTCGGGACCCGAGGCGTGGAAACACCATATATTTT. Its protein is CASSQPPLRDPRRGNTIYF.

The sample holds a few counts of this clonotype. The J gene is TRBJ2-1, the V gene TRBV4-1, with TRBD2 matching 14 bases. The V gene end was trimmed by 0 bases and the J gene end by 2 bases; junction bases not matched to a gene: 9. Germline V gene data show CDR1 as MGHRA and CDR2 as YSYEKL. The length of the CDR3 is 20 residues. The CDR3 DNA reads as TGCGCCAGCAGCCAAGACTGGACTAGCGGGGGGAATAGACCCTACAATGAGCAGTTCTTC. It specifies CASSQDWTSGGNRPYNEQFF.

This clonotype was seen ten or more times. V usage is TRBV6-6 and J usage is TRBJ1-5; no firm D call. The germline V gene encodes CDR1 MNHNY and CDR2 SVGAGI (reference sequence). CDR3 length: 18 residues. The V end lost 1 base, the J end lost 10 bases, and 26 bases lay between the germline ends. CDR3 sequence reads: CASSYLAVLAGTEYPQHF. In DNA form, the CDR3 reads TGTGCCAGCAGTTACTTAGCCGTCTTAGCGGGAACGGAATATCCCCAGCATTTT.

The V and J genes are TRBV5-1 and TRBJ1-1, with D possibly TRBD1 on 6 matching bases. The CDR3 spans 13 residues. Germline lookup yields CDR1 SGHRS and CDR2 YFSETQ. The ends were cut back, 4 bases at V and 1 base at J, with 8 bases in the middle. CDR3 nucleotide sequence: TGCGCCAGCAGCGGGGGACAGAACACTGAAGCTTTCTTT. Protein: CASSGGQNTEAFF.

On this clonotype itself: A much larger clone lies a single base off, so this may be a read error. V gene TRBV12-3 or TRBV12-4 combines with J gene TRBJ2-7, with D perhaps matching TRBD2 (6 bases). Trimming removed 5 bases at V and 6 bases at J, with 17 bases between. The CDR3 spans 14 residues. CDR3: CASSPLVGGGEQYF. The CDR3 region has the DNA TGTGCCAGCAGTCCCCTAGTGGGGGGAGGCGAGCAGTACTTC.

The chain combines TRBV20-1 with TRBJ2-3, with D possibly called TRBD1 or TRBD2 (5 bases each). CDR3 length: 15 amino acids. V lost 0 bases to trimming and J lost 2 bases, with 12 bases between them. The germline CDR1 and CDR2 sequences are DFQATT and SNEGSKA (reference sequence). The chain's CDR3 is CSARDERGLTDTQYF. The CDR3 region has the DNA TGCAGTGCTAGAGATGAGAGGGGCCTCACAGATACGCAGTATTTT.

This clonotype was seen only a few times. The chain couples TRBV9 to TRBJ2-2; TRBD2 aligns across 7 bases. Germline CDR1 is SGDLS and CDR2 is YYNGEE. V gave up 4 bases and J gave up 2 bases; unmatched junction bases: 8. The CDR3 contains 16 residues. CDR3 DNA: TGTGCCAGCAGCCCCTCCGCGGGGGAAAACACCGGGGAGCTGTTTTTT. It yields the protein CASSPSAGENTGELFF.

Many counts were recorded for this clonotype. The V call is TRBV10-1, the J call TRBJ2-7; possibly TRBD1 or TRBD2 for D (5 bases each). Trimming left V 8 bases short and J 1 base short, with 15 bases between. CDR1 is WNHNN and CDR2 is SYGVQD in the germline V gene (reference sequence). The CDR3 has 14 residues. The CDR3 sequence is CASPKGRVSYEQYF. The DNA of the CDR3 is TGCGCCAGCCCTAAGGGGAGAGTTTCCTACGAGCAGTACTTC.

The rearrangement joins TRBV28 to TRBJ2-3; unclear D gene. The V and J ends lost 6 bases and 12 bases respectively, with 16 bases between them. Germline lookup yields CDR1 MDHEN and CDR2 SYDVKM. This CDR3 is 12 amino acids long. The CDR3 reads CASRPQSTHQYF. The CDR3 nucleotides are TGTGCCAGCAGACCCCAGAGTACGCACCAGTATTTT.

This clonotype was picked up a small number of times. The chain has TRBV5-1 and TRBJ2-2; no clear D. CDR3 length: 16 amino acids. Looked up from germline, CDR1 is SGHRS and CDR2 is YFSETQ. Trimming took off 0 bases at V and 2 bases at J, with 11 bases between the two ends. Written as DNA, the CDR3 is TGCGCCAGCAGCTTGGCCGTGACACTAAACACCGGGGAGCTGTTTTTT. Translating it yields CASSLAVTLNTGELFF.

This clonotype was seen many times. The V gene is TRBV29-1, the J gene TRBJ1-2, with D perhaps matching TRBD1 (5 bases). CDR3 size: 12 residues. CDR1 SQVTM and CDR2 ANQGSEA come from the germline V gene. The V and J ends lost 4 bases and 13 bases respectively, with 19 bases between them. In DNA, the CDR3 is TGCAGCGTTGGAGGGACGGAAGAGTTCGGCACCTTC. Protein sequence: CSVGGTEEFGTF.

In this sample, this clonotype turned up many times. The chain carries TRBV2 and TRBJ2-7; D possibly corresponds to TRBD2 (6 bases). Germline CDR1 reads SNHLY; CDR2 reads FYNNEI. The CDR3 has 13 residues. The V and J ends lost 2 bases and 6 bases respectively, with 11 bases between them. CDR3 amino acids: CASSERGLVEQYF. DNA for the CDR3: TGTGCCAGCAGTGAACGGGGACTTGTCGAGCAGTACTTC.

This clonotype was picked up many times. The gene calls are TRBV20-1 and TRBJ1-6; unclear D gene. V was cut by 0 bases and J by 9 bases, with 15 bases left in between. Germline loops: CDR1 DFQATT, CDR2 SNEGSKA (reference sequence). This CDR3 spans 15 amino acids. The CDR3 nucleotides read TGCAGTGCTAGAGAATCCAAGCCATCAGCTTCACCCCTCCACTTT. It encodes CSARESKPSASPLHF.